This T cell receptor (beta chain) is from a study of blood T cells in healthy people across ages (dated by TCRdb to about 2015). Notes on the research overall: In model experiments, template switching captured roughly one uniquely barcoded TCR beta cDNA molecule for every two T cells. The study analyzed two additional independent replicas of 1 million unique cDNA reads from the same blood draw for two donors, one aged 18 to 30 and one aged 80 or older. To avoid experimental bias, donors of different ages were distributed randomly across sequencing lanes. The study measured age-related changes in TCR beta repertoire diversity using deep sequencing normalized with unique cDNA molecular identifiers. The donors were split into four age groups: young (average around 17 years), middle-aged (more than 35), aged (62) and long-lived (roughly 86).

The cysteine opens and the phenylalanine closes a CDR3 of 15 amino acids. Only the CDR3 DNA is retained, 45 bases long and in frame from the first base. CDR1 and CDR2 are read off the germline V gene as MNHEY and SVGAGI. Trimming removed 0 bases from V and 7 bases from J; the gene matches leave 4 bases unexplained. The 39 donors, aged roughly 6 to 95 years, were systemically healthy Caucasian individuals from Russia. Roughly 10 milliliters of peripheral blood were collected from each donor into EDTA-treated Vacutainer tubes. Ficoll-Paque density-gradient centrifugation was used to isolate PBMCs, with at least 6.5 million per sample. Total RNA, at least 5 micrograms per sample, was extracted from PBMCs with Trizol reagent. For every donor, an aliquot of PBMCs went through flow cytometry to measure the percentages of naive CD45RAhigh/CD27high T cells. This clonotype appeared a few times. Its antigen is unknown. Qualities for individual bases were not recorded, and no much larger clone is one base off.

Library preparation used 5' RACE. TCRdb names Illumina HiSeq 2500 as the instrument used. A second roughly 6 to 11 cycle PCR used a sample-barcoded 5' primer and a J-beta primer mix. A unique molecular identifier was introduced onto each TCR beta cDNA molecule by a template-switch 5' adaptor carrying 12 random nucleotides. Each sample yielded at least 2.5 million CDR3-containing paired-end reads. First-strand cDNA was synthesized from all RNA with the Mint cDNA synthesis kit, primed by a TRBC-specific oligonucleotide. Following uracil-DNA glycosylase treatment, all cDNA underwent a first 18-cycle PCR with the universal primers M1SS and BC2_uni_R. The paper's processing steps were these. Normalization of each sample was performed by random selection of 1 million high-quality reads, each carrying a distinct molecular identifier. Instead of being binned into consensus sequences, reads that shared molecular identifiers were thrown out. MiTCR, set to a Q25 quality threshold and the strictest error-elimination algorithm, was used for CDR3 identification, clonotype clustering and error correction. A nonparametric unseen species model using Euler transformation provided a lower-bound estimate of total TCR beta diversity. TCRdb applied fastp at Q25 and MiXCR to the public reads, then kept only in-frame beta chains. Rows matching on CDR3 protein sequence are summarized as one entry with the most common DNA and genes. The V and J calls reflect TCRdb's pipeline rather than the authors' work. This sample lists 1,500,000 or so distinct CDR3 sequences; 35% to 45% were detected once. The ten largest clones take up more than 4% of the sample.

General findings and caveats noted by the study authors: Compared with the aged group, more naive CD4+ T cells, fewer expanded clones and increased TCR diversity were shown by the long-lived group, suggesting age selection. The percentage of naive T cells measured by flow cytometry correlated strongly with observed TCR beta diversity. Because donor CMV infection status was unknown, age-related changes in expanded clonotypes were potentially confounded. Since profiling was done on bulk unsorted PBMCs, naive and antigen-experienced compartments could not be conclusively compared. Observed TCR beta diversity per million T cells fell roughly linearly with age, and a significant reduction was already apparent by age around 40. Estimates of total diversity based on one million sequenced T cells were regarded as lower bounds and as underestimates.

The TCR originated in a young woman in good health. Input material: blood. The rearrangement combines TRBV6-5 with TRBJ1-2; the junction holds 11 bases that match TRBD1. In nucleotides, the sequence is TGTGCCAGCAGTTACTCAGGACAGGGGGCGGTTGGCTACACCTTC. It encodes CASSYSGQGAVGYTF.